These T cell receptor beta chains were read from a single sample in a study of T cell responses to AZD1222 COVID-19 vaccine. The protocol was immunoSEQ multiplex PCR, while the TCRdb copy is restricted to in-frame clones and leaves out a portion. Among some 120,000 clones listed, about 89% were seen once. The sample was peripheral blood, taken on day 0 of AZD1222 vaccination. The receptors were sampled from an adult in good health. CDR3s include the opening cysteine and the closing phenylalanine or tryptophan. Each record gives: clone size, J gene, V gene, D gene, CDR3 DNA, CDR3 protein. A D gene is named only where the DNA matches it firmly. Expanded clones are given a class, and other clones once, few, many or no size at all.

- TRBJ1-1 TRBV7-9 - TGTGCCAGCAGCTTAGGAGGGGGCACTGAAGCTTTCTTT CASSLGGGTEAFF
- TRBJ2-4 TRBV4-3 - TGCGCCAGCAGCCAAGAGGCGGGATACGACATTCAGTACTTC CASSQEAGYDIQYF
- TRBJ2-2 TRBV7-5 - TGTGCCAGAAGCTTGACCCTAGCGGGGGGGAACACCGGGGAGCTGTTTTTT CARSLTLAGGNTGELFF
- TRBJ2-1 TRBV6-2/TRBV6-3 TRBD2 TGTGCCAGCAGTTTGGGACTAGCGGACTTCTCCTACAATGAGCAGTTCTTC CASSLGLADFSYNEQFF
- TRBJ1-1 TRBV19 - TGTGCCAGTAGTATTGGAGGGAACACTGAAGCTTTCTTT CASSIGGNTEAFF
- TRBJ2-7 TRBV5-5 - TGTGCCAGCAGCTCTTTAACAGGACCCTACGAGCAGTACTTC CASSSLTGPYEQYF
- TRBJ1-2 TRBV18 - TGTGCCAGCTCACCACCTTCTCTGGCCCCCGGGTATGGCTACACCTTC CASSPPSLAPGYGYTF
- TRBJ2-4 TRBV7-6 - TGTGCCAGCCCCCGGGGGGCCGACCCCAGATCCTTAGCCAAAAACATTCAGTACTTC CASPRGADPRSLAKNIQYF
- TRBJ2-7 TRBV14 TRBD1 TGTGCCAGCAGCCACGGACAGGGCCCCTACGAGCAGTACTTC CASSHGQGPYEQYF
- TRBJ1-3 TRBV29-1 - TGCAGCGTTGACGAAGGTGGAAACACCATATATTTT CSVDEGGNTIYF
- TRBJ1-1 TRBV21-1 - TGTGCCAGCAGCAAAGGGGTCCTCGGTAGGAGCACTGAAGCTTTCTTT CASSKGVLGRSTEAFF
- TRBJ2-3 TRBV2 - TGTGCCAGCATGGACGACGGGAGAGTCACAGATACGCAGTATTTT CASMDDGRVTDTQYF
- TRBJ2-5 TRBV3-1/TRBV3-2 - TGTGCCAGCAGCCAGGGGGACGGAGTAAGAGCCCAGTACTTC CASSQGDGVRAQYF
- TRBJ2-3 TRBV6-5 - TGTGCCAGCGGCAGGGGCACAGATACGCAGTATTTT CASGRGTDTQYF
once TRBJ2-2 TRBV3-1/TRBV3-2 TRBD2 TGTGCCAGCAGCCTACGTAGCGGGGCTAACACCGGGGAGCTGTTTTTT CASSLRSGANTGELFF
- TRBJ1-6 TRBV3-1/TRBV3-2 - TGTGCCAGCAGCCAAGTGGGCGTTTCTTCACCCCTCCACTTT CASSQVGVSSPLHF
- TRBJ2-3 TRBV10-2 TRBD2 TGCGCCGGGACTAGCGGGGGCACAGATACGCAGTATTTT CAGTSGGTDTQYF
- TRBJ1-4 TRBV28 TRBD1 TGTGCCAGCAGTCGCGACAGGGTGCGAGAAAAACTGTTTTTT CASSRDRVREKLFF
- TRBJ2-1 TRBV11-2 TRBD2 TGTGCCAGCAGCTTAGGGGGGGGTGGTTACAATGAGCAGTTCTTC CASSLGGGGYNEQFF
- TRBJ1-6 TRBV19 TRBD1 TGTGCCAGCCACCCGGGACAGGGAAGGCCCCTCCACTTT CASHPGQGRPLHF
- TRBJ2-1 TRBV30 TRBD1 TGTGCCTGGAGTCAACTCAGGGGGTACTACAATGAGCAGTTCTTC CAWSQLRGYYNEQFF
- TRBJ2-5 TRBV6-5 - TGTGCCACCCGAGGCGCAGGGAATAGGGAGACCCAGTACTTC CATRGAGNRETQYF
- TRBJ2-7 TRBV30 - TGTGCCTGGAGTGTTAAGGGTTTCGACGAGCAGTACTTC CAWSVKGFDEQYF
- TRBJ1-4 TRBV18 - TGTGCCAGCTCACCAAACACTCAAAGTGATGAAAAACTGTTTTTT CASSPNTQSDEKLFF
- TRBJ1-5 TRBV12-3/TRBV12-4 - TGTGCCAGCACTCAGGGTGGGCCCCAGCATTTT CASTQGGPQHF